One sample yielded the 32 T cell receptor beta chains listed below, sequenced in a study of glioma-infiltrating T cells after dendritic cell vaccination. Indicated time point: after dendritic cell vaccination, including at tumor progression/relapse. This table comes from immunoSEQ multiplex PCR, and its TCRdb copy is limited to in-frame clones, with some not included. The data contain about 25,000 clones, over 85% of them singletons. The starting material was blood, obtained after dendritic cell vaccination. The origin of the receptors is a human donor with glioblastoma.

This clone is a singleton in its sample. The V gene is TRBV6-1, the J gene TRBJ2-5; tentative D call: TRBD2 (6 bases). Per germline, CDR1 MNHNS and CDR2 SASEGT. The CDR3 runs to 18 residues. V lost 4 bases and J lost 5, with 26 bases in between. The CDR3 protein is CASSGPRFEIAVLETQYF. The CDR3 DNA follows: TGTGCCAGCAGTGGGCCCCGCTTTGAAATAGCGGTTTTGGAGACCCAGTACTTC.

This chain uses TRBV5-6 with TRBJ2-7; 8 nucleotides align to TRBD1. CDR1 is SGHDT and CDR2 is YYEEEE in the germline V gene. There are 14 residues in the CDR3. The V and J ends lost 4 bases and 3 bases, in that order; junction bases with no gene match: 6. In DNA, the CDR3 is TGTGCCAGCAGCACAGGACAGGGTATCTACGAGCAGTACTTC. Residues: CASSTGQGIYEQYF. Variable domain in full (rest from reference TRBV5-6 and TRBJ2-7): DAGVTQSPTHLIKTRGQQVTLRCSPKSGHDTVSWYQQALGQGPQFIFQYYEEEERQRGNFPDRFSGHQFPNYSSELNVNALLLGDSALYLCASSTGQGIYEQYFGPGTRLTVT.

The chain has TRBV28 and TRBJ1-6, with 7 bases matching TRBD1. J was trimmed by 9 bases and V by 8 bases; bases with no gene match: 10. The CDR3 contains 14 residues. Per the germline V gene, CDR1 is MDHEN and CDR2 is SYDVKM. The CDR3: CASEGNRGGSPLHF. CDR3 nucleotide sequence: TGTGCCAGCGAAGGCAACAGGGGTGGTTCACCCCTCCACTTT. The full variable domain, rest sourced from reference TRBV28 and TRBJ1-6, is DVKVTQSSRYLVKRTGEKVFLECVQDMDHENMFWYRQDPGLGLRLIYFSYDVKMKEKGDIPEGYSVSREKKERFSLILESASTNQTSMYLCASEGNRGGSPLHFGNGTRLTVT.

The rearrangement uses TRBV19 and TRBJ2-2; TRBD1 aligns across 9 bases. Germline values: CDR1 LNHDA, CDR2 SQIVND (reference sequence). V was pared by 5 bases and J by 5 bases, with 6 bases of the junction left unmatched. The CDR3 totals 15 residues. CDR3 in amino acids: CASSWGQGSTGELFF. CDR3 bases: TGTGCCAGTAGTTGGGGACAGGGAAGTACCGGGGAGCTGTTTTTT.

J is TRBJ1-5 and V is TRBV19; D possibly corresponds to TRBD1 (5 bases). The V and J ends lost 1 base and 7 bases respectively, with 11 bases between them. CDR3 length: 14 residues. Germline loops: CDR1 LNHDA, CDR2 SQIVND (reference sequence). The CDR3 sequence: CASSIGGDRQPQHF. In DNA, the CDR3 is TGTGCCAGTAGTATAGGGGGCGATAGGCAGCCCCAGCATTTT.

The CDR3 is CASSAGQGGNEQYF. CDR3 DNA: TGTGCCAGTAGTGCCGGACAGGGGGGGAACGAGCAGTACTTC. The gene calls are TRBV19 and TRBJ2-7, with TRBD1 matching over 10 bases. Germline V gene data show CDR1 as LNHDA and CDR2 as SQIVND (reference sequence). The CDR3 is 14 amino acids. The V gene end was trimmed by 5 bases and the J gene end by 5 bases; junction bases not matched to a gene: 6.

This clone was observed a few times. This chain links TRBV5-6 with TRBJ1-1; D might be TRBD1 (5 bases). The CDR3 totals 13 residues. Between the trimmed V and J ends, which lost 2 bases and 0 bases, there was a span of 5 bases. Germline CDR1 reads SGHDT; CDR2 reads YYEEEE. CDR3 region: CASSFRVNTEAFF. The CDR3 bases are TGTGCCAGCAGCTTCAGGGTGAACACTGAAGCTTTCTTT. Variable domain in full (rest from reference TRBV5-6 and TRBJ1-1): DAGVTQSPTHLIKTRGQQVTLRCSPKSGHDTVSWYQQALGQGPQFIFQYYEEEERQRGNFPDRFSGHQFPNYSSELNVNALLLGDSALYLCASSFRVNTEAFFGQGTRLTVV.

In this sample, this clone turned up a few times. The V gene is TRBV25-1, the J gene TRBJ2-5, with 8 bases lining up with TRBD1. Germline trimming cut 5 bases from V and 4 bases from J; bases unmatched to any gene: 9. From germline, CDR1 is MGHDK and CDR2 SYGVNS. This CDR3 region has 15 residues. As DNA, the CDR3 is TGTGCCAGCAGTCAACTTCTAGGACAGGGAGAGACCCAGTACTTC. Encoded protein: CASSQLLGQGETQYF.

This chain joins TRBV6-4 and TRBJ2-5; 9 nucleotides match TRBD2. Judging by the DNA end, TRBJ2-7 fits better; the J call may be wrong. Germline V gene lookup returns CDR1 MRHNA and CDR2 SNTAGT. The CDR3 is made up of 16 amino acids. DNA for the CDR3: TGTGCCAGCAGTCCCCCCAGGCTAGCGGGGCTGTACGAGCAGTACTTC. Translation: CASSPPRLAGLYEQYF.

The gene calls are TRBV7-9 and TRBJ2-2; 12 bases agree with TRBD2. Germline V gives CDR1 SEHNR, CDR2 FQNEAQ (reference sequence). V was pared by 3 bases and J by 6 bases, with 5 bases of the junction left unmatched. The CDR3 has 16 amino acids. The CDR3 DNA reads TGTGCCAGCAGCTTCGCTAGCGGGGGGGCCCCCGGGGAGCTGTTTTTT. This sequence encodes CASSFASGGAPGELFF.

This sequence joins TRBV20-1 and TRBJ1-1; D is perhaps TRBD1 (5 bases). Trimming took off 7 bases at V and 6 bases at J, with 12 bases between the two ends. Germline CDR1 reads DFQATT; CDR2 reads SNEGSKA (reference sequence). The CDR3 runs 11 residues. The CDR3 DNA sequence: TGCAGTGTTTCTTCAGGGTCTGAAGCTTTCTTT. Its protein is CSVSSGSEAFF.

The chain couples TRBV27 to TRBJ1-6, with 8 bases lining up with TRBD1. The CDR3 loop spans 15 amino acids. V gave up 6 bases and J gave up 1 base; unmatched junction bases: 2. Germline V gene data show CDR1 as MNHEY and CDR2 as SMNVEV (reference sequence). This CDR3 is CASSRTGSYNSPLHF. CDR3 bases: TGTGCCAGCAGCAGGACAGGGTCCTATAATTCACCCCTCCACTTT.

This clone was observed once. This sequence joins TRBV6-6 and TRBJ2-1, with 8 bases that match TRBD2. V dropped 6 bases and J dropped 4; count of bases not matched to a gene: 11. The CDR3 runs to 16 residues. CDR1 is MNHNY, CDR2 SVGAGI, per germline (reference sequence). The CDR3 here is CASSSQSGGLYNEQFF. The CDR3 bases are TGTGCCAGCAGCTCCCAGAGCGGGGGCCTATACAATGAGCAGTTCTTC.

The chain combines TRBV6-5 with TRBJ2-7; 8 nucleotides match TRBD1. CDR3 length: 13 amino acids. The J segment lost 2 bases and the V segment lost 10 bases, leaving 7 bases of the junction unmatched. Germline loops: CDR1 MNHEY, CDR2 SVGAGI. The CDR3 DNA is TGTGCCACCTCTCGGACAGGGACCTACGAGCAGTACTTC. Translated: CATSRTGTYEQYF.

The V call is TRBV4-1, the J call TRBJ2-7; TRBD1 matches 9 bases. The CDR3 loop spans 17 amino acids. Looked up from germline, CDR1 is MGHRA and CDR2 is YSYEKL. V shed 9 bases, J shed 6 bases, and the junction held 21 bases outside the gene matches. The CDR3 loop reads CARDQRDRETGGLEQYF. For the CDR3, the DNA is TGCGCCAGAGACCAGAGGGACAGGGAAACCGGGGGGCTCGAGCAGTACTTC.

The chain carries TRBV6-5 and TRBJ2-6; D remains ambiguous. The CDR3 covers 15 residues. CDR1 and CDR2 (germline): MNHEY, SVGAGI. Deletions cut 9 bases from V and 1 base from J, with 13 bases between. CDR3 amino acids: CASAIDTSGANVLTF. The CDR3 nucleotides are TGTGCCAGTGCTATTGACACGTCTGGGGCCAACGTCCTGACTTTC.

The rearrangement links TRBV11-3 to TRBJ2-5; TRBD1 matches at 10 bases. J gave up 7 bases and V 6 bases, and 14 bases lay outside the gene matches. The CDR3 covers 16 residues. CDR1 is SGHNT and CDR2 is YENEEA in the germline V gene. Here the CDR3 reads CASRQLTGDRGATQYF. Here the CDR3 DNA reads TGTGCCAGCAGGCAATTAACCGGGGACAGGGGAGCGACCCAGTACTTC. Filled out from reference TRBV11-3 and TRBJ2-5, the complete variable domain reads EAGVVQSPRYKIIEKKQPVAFWCNPISGHNTLYWYLQNLGQGPELLIRYENEEAVDDSQLPKDRFSAERLKGVDSTLKIQPAELGDSAVYLCASRQLTGDRGATQYFGPGTRLLVL.

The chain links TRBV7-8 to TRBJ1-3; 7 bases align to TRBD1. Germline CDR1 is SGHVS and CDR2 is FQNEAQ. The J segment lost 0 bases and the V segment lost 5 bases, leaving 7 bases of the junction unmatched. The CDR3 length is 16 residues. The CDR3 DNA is TGTGCCAGCAGCCGGACAGGCCCTACCTCTGGAAACACCATATATTTT. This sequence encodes CASSRTGPTSGNTIYF.

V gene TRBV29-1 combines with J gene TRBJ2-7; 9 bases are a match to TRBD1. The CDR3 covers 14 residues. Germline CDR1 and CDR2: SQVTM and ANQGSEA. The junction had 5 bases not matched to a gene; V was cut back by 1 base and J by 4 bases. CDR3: CSVEVGTGRYEQYF. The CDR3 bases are TGCAGCGTTGAAGTTGGGACAGGGCGATACGAGCAGTACTTC.

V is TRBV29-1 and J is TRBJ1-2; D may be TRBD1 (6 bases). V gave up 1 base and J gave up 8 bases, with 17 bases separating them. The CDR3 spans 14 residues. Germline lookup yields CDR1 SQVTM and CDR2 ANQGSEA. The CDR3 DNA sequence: TGCAGCGTTGAAGCCAGGGGCCAATTGGAGGGCTACACCTTC. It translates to CSVEARGQLEGYTF. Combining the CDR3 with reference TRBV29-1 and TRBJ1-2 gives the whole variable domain SAVISQKPSRDICQRGTSLTIQCQVDSQVTMMFWYRQQPGQSLTLIATANQGSEATYESGFVIDKFPISRPNLTFSTLTVSNMSPEDSSIYLCSVEARGQLEGYTFGSGTRLTVV.

The CDR3 loop reads CASSLGRGNYGYTF. The CDR3 nucleotides read TGTGCCAGCAGCTTAGGCAGGGGCAACTATGGCTACACCTTC. The chain uses TRBV7-2 and TRBJ1-2, with D tentatively TRBD1 (6 bases). This CDR3 has 14 residues. The V end lost 1 base, the J end lost 2 bases, and 8 bases lay between the germline ends. Per the germline V gene, CDR1 is SGHTA and CDR2 is FQGNSA.

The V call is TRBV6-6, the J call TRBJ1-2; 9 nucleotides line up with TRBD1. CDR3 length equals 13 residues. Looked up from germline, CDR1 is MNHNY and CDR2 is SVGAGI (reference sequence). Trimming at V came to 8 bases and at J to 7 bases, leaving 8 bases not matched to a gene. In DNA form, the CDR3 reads TGTGCCAGCGGTGCGGGACAGGGCAGTGGCTACACCTTC. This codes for CASGAGQGSGYTF.

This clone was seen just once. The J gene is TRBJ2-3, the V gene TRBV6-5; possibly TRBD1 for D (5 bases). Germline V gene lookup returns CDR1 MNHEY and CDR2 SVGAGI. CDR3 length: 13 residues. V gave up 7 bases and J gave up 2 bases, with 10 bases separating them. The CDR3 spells CASTHGATDTQYF. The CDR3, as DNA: TGTGCCAGCACTCATGGGGCCACAGATACGCAGTATTTT.

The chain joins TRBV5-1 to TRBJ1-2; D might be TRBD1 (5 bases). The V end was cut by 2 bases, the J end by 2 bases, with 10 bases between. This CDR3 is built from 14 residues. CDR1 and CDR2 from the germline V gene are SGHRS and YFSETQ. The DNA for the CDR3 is TGCGCCAGCAGCTTAGGTGGGGGGAACTATGGCTACACCTTC. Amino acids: CASSLGGGNYGYTF.

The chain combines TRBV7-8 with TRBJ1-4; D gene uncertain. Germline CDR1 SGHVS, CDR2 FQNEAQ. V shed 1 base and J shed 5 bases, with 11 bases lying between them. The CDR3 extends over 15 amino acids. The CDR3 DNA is TGTGCCAGCAGCTTAGTGGCCATGCCAAATGAAAAACTGTTTTTT. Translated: CASSLVAMPNEKLFF.

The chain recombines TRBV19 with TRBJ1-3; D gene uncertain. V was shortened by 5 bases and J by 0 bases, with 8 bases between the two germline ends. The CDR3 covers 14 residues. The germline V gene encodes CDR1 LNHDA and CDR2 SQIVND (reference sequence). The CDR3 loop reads CASSSHGSGNTIYF. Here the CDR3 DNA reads TGTGCCAGTAGTTCTCACGGCTCTGGAAACACCATATATTTT.

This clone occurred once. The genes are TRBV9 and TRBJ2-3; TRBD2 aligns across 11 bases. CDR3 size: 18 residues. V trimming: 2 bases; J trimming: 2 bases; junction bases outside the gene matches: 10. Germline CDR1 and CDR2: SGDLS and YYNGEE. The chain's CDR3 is CASSVGASSGGLTDTQYF. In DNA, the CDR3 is TGTGCCAGCAGCGTGGGGGCTTCTAGCGGGGGGCTCACAGATACGCAGTATTTT.

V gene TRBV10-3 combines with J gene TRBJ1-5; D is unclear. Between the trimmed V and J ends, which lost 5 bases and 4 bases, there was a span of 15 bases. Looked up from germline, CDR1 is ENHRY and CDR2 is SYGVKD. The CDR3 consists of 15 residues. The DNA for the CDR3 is TGTGCCATCAGTCCCGGAGGAGAGGGTAATCAGCCCCAGCATTTT. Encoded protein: CAISPGGEGNQPQHF.

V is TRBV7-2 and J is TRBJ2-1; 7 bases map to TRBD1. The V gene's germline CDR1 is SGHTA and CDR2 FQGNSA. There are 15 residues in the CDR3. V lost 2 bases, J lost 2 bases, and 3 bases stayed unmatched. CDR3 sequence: CASSLSDRAYNEQFF. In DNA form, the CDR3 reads TGTGCCAGCAGCTTATCCGACAGGGCCTACAATGAGCAGTTCTTC.

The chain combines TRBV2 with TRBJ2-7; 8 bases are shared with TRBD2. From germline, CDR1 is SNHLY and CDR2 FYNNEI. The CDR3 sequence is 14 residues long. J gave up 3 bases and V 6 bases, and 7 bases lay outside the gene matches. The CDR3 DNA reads TGTGCCAGCAGGGGGTCGGGAGGGGGCTACGAGCAGTACTTC. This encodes CASRGSGGGYEQYF.

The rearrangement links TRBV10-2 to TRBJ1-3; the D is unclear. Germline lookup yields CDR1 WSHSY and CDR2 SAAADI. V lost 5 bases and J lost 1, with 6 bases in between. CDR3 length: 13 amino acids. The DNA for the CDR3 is TGCGCCAGCAGTCGGGGTTCTGGAAACACCATATATTTT. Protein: CASSRGSGNTIYF.

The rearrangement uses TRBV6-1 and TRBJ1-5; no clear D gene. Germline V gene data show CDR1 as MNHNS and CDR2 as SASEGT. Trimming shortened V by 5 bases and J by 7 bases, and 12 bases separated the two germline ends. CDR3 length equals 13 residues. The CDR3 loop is CASSRESKQPQHF. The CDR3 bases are TGTGCCAGCAGTCGGGAGTCCAAGCAGCCCCAGCATTTT.